The subject of this entry is one T cell receptor beta chain. Germline trimming cut 0 bases from V and 4 bases from J; bases unmatched to any gene: 5. The germline V gene has CDR1 GTSNPN and CDR2 SVGIG (reference sequence). The CDR3 covers 15 residues. Isolated RNA was reverse transcribed in full, so expressed TCRB transcripts were sequenced. Some clones are missing from TCRdb's copy, which holds only in-frame ones; the method was immunoSEQ multiplex PCR. This table has roughly 310,000 clones, 9.5% to 12% appearing once. The sample comes from a study of beta chain features in type 1 diabetes. The receptor comes from a woman younger than 45 in good health. Sequenced material: naive CD4+ T cells from blood. The genes are TRBV30 and TRBJ2-7, with 11 bases fitting TRBD2. CDR3 bases: TGTGCCTGGAGTGTACTCGGGACTAGCGGATACGAGCAGTACTTC. It yields the protein CAWSVLGTSGYEQYF.